This T cell receptor (beta chain) was identified during a study of breast tumors, draining lymph nodes, adjacent tissues. TCRdb reanalysed the multiplex PCR reads using MiXCR and keeps one entry per CDR3 protein. The repertoire holds 70,000 to 85,000 distinct CDR3 sequences, with approximately 19% as singletons. Breast cancer patients provided tissue from their axillary draining lymph nodes. This clonotype was counted ten times or more. Trimming pared 0 bases from V and 2 bases from J, leaving 11 bases between. This CDR3 has 16 residues. Germline CDR1 is LGHNT and CDR2 is FRNRAP. This chain joins TRBV12-5 and TRBJ1-5; no clear D. Input material: axillary lymph node tissue. The clonotype comes from a female donor with breast cancer. Some clones in this sample may be carry-over from other donors' samples. The CDR3 DNA is TGTGCTAGTGGTTTGGTACTAAATCAGCGCAATCAGCCCCAGCATTTT. Amino acids: CASGLVLNQRNQPQHF.